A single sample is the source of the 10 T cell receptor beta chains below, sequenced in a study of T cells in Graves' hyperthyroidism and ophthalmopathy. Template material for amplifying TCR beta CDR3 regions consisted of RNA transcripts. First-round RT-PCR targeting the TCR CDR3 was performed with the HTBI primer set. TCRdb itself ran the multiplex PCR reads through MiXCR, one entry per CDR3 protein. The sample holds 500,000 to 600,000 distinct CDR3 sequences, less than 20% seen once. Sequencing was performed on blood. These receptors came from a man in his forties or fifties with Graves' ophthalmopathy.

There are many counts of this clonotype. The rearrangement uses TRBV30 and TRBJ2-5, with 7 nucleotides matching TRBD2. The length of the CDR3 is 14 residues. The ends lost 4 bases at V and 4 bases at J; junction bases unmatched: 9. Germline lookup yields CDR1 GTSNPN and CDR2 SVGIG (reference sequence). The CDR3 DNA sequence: TGTGCCTGGACCCCTCGCGGGGGAGGAGAGACCCAGTACTTC. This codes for CAWTPRGGGETQYF.

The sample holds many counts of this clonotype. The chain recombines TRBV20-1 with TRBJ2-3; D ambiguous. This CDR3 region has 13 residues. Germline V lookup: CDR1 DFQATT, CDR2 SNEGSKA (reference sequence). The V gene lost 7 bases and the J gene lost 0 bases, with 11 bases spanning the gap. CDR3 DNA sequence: TGCAGTGGGTTTTGGAGTAGCACAGATACGCAGTATTTT. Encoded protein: CSGFWSSTDTQYF.

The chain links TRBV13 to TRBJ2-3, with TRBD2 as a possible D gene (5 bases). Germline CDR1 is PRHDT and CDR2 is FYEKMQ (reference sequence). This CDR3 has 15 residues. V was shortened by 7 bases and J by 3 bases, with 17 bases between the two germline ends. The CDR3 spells CASKLAGLETDTQYF. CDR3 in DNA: TGTGCCAGCAAGCTAGCTGGACTTGAGACAGATACGCAGTATTTT.

The CDR3 is CASMLGLAIGADTQYF. The DNA for the CDR3 is TGTGCCAGCATGCTAGGACTAGCGATAGGGGCAGATACGCAGTATTTT. This chain connects TRBV6-1 to TRBJ2-3; 9 nucleotides agree with TRBD2. V shed 7 bases, J shed 4 bases, and the junction held 12 bases outside the gene matches. This CDR3 is built from 16 residues. The germline V gene encodes CDR1 MNHNS and CDR2 SASEGT.

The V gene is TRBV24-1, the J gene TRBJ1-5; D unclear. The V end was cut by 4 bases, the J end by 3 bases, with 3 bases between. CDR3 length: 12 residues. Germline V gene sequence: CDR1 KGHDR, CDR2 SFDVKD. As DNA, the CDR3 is TGTGCCACCAGTGAGAACAATCAGCCCCAGCATTTT. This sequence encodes CATSENNQPQHF.

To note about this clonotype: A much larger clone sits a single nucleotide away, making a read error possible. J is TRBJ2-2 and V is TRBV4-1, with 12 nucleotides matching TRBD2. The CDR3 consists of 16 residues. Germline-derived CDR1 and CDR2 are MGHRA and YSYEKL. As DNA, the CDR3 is TGCGCCAACAGCCAAGATCTAGCGGGAGGGACCGGGGAGCTGTTTTTT. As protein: CANSQDLAGGTGELFF.

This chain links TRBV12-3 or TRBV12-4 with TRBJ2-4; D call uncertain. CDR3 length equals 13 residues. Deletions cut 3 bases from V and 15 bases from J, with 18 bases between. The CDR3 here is CASSFLKLIRGYF. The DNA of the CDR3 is TGTGCCAGCAGTTTTTTGAAACTAATTAGAGGGTACTTC.

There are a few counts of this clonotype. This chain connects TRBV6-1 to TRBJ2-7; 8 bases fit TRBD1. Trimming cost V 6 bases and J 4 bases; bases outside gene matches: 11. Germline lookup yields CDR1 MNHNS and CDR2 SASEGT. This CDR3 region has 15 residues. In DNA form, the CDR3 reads TGTGCCAGCAGGGGGACAGGTCGTCCCCCGTACGAGCAGTACTTC. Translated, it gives CASRGTGRPPYEQYF.

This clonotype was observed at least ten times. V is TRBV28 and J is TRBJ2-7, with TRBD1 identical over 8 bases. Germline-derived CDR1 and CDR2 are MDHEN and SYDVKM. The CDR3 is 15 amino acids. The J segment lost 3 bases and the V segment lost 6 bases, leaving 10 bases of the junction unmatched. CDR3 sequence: CASRTGAGGIYEQYF. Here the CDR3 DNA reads TGTGCCAGCAGAACTGGGGCAGGGGGCATCTACGAGCAGTACTTC.

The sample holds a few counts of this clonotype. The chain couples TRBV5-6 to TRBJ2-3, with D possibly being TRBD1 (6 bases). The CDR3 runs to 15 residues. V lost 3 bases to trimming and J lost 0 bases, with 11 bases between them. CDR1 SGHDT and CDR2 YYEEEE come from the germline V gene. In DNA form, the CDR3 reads TGTGCCAGCAGCTCGGACAGAGTTAGCACAGATACGCAGTATTTT. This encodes CASSSDRVSTDTQYF.